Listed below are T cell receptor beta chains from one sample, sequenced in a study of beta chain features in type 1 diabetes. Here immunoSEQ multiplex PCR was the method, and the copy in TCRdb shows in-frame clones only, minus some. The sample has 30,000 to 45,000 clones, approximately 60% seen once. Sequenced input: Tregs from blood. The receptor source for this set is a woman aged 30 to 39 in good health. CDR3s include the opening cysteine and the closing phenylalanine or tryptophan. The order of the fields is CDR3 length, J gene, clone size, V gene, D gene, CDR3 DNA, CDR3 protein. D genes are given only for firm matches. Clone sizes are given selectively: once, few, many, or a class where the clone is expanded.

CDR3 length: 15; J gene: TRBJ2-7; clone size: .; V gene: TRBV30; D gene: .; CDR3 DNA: TGTGCCTGGAGTGTACTAGGTACAGAATCCTACGAGCAGTACTTC; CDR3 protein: CAWSVLGTESYEQYF
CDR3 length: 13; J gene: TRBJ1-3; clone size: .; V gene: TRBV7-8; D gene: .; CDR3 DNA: TGTGCCAGCAGCTTAGCTCAGGGCGTCACCATATATTTT; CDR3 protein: CASSLAQGVTIYF
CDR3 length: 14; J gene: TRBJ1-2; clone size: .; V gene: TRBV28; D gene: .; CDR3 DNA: TGTGCCAGCAGGGCGCTGAGGGGGGGGTATGGCTACACCTTC; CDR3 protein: CASRALRGGYGYTF
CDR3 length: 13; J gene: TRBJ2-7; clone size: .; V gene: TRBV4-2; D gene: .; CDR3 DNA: TGTGCCAGCAGCCGGGACACCACCTACGAGCAGTACTTC; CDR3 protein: CASSRDTTYEQYF
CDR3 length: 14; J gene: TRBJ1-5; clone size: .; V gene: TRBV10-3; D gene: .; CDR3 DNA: TGTGCCACACAAGAACACAATAGCAATCAGCCCCAGCATTTT; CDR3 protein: CATQEHNSNQPQHF
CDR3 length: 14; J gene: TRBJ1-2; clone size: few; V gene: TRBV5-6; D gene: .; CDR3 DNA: TGTGCCAGCAGCTTGATGGAGGTTCTCTATGGCTACACCTTC; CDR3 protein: CASSLMEVLYGYTF
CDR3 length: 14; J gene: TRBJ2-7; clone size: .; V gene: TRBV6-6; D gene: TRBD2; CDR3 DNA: TGTGCCAGCTGCAGACTAGCGACTACCTACGAGCAGTACTTC; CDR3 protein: CASCRLATTYEQYF
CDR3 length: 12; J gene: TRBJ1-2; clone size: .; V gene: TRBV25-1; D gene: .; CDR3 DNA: TGTGCCAGCAGCGGGGGTTACTATGGCTACACCTTC; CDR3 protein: CASSGGYYGYTF
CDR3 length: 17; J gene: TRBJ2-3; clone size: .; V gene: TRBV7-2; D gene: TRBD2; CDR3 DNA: TGTGCCAGCAGCTTAGGCCCTACTAGCGGGAGTTCAGATACGCAGTATTTT; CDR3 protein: CASSLGPTSGSSDTQYF
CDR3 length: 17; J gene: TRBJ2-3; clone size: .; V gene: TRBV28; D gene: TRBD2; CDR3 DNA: TGTGCCAGCAGTTTAGTCGGACTAGCGGAGAGCACAGATACGCAGTATTTT; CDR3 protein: CASSLVGLAESTDTQYF
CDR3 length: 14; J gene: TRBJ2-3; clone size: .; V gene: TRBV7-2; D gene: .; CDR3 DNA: TGTGCCAGCAGCCCCCGGAGGAGTACGGATACGCAGTATTTT; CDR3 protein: CASSPRRSTDTQYF
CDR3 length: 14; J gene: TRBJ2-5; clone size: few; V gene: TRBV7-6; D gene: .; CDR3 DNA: TGTGCCAGCAGCTCGCGTTGGGCCCCGGAGACCCAGTACTTC; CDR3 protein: CASSSRWAPETQYF
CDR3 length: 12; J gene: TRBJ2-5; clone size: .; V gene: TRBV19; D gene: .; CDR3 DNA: TGTGCCAGTAGTGGGGCGTCCCTGGAGCAGTACTTC; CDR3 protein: CASSGASLEQYF
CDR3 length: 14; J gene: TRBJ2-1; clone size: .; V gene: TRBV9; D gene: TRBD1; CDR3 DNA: TGTGCCAGCAGCGTAACAGGGGGGTACAATGAGCAGTTCTTC; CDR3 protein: CASSVTGGYNEQFF
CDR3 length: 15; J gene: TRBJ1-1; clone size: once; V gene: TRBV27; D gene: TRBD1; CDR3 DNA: TGTGCCAGCAGGCACCACAGGGGGCAGAACACTGAAGCTTTCTTT; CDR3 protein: CASRHHRGQNTEAFF
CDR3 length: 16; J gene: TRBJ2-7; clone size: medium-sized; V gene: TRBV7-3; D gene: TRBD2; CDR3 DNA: TGTGCCAGCAGCCCACACCCTTTAGCGGGTATCTCCGAGCAGTACTTC; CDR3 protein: CASSPHPLAGISEQYF
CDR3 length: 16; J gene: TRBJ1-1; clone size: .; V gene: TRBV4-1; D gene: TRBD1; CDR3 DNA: TGCGCCAGCAGCCCCTGGGACAGGGGGATCTACACTGAAGCTTTCTTT; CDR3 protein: CASSPWDRGIYTEAFF
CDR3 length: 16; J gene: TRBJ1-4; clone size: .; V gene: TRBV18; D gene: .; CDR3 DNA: TGTGCCAGCTCGCCTCCCCCAGGGACAACTAATGAAAAACTGTTTTTT; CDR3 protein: CASSPPPGTTNEKLFF
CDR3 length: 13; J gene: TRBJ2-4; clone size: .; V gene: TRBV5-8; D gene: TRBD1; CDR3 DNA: TGTGCCAGCAGCTTGGGCAGGGGGAAAATTCAGTACTTC; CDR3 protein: CASSLGRGKIQYF
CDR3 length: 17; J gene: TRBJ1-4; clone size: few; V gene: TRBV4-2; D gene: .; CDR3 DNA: TGTGCCAGCAGCCCCGAGCGAATAGGCACACGGGGTGAAAAACTGTTTTTT; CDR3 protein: CASSPERIGTRGEKLFF
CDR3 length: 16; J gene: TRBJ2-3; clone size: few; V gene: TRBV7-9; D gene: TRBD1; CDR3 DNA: TGTGCCAGCAGCCTCACAGGGGGAGGTAGCACAGATACGCAGTATTTT; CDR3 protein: CASSLTGGGSTDTQYF
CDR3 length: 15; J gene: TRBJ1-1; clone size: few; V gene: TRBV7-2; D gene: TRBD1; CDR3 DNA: TGTGCCAGCAGCGCAAGACCGGGACAGGGAAGGGAAGCTTTCTTT; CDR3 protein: CASSARPGQGREAFF
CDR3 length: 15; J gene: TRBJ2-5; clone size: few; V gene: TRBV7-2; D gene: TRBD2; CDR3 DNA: TGTGCCAGCAGCTTAGCCGGCGGGAGTGCAGAGACCCAGTACTTC; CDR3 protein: CASSLAGGSAETQYF
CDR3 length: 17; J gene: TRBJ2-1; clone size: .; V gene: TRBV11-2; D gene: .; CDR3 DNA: TGTGCCAGCAGGGGAGGGGGAGAGCGTAACTCCTACAATGAGCAGTTCTTC; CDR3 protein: CASRGGGERNSYNEQFF
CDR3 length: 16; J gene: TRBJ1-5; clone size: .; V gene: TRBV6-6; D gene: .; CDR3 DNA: TGTGCCAGCAGTTACTCCGTACTAGATAGCAATCAGCCCCAGCATTTT; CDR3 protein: CASSYSVLDSNQPQHF
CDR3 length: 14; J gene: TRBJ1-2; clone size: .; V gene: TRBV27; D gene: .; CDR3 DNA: TGTGCCAGCAGTTCCGACGGGGGAGGCTATGGCTACACCTTC; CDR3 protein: CASSSDGGGYGYTF
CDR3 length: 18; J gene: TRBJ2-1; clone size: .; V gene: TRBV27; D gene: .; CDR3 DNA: TGTGCCAGCAGTTTATCAGGGATGTGGGGGAGGAAATACAATGAGCAGTTCTTC; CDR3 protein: CASSLSGMWGRKYNEQFF
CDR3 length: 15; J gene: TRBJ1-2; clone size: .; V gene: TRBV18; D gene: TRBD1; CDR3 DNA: TGTGCCAGCTCACTCCGCACAGGGGGTGACTATGGCTACACCTTC; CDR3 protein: CASSLRTGGDYGYTF
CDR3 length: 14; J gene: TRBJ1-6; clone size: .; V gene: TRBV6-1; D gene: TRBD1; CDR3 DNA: TGTGCCAGCAGTGAGGGACAGGGGACTACCCCCCTCCACTTT; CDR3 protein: CASSEGQGTTPLHF
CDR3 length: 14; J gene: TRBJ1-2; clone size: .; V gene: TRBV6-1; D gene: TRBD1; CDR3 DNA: TGTGCCAGCAGTGAAAACAGGGGAATTCGAGGCTACACCTTC; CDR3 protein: CASSENRGIRGYTF
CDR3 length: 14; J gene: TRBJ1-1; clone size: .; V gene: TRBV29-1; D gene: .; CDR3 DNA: TGCAGCGTTGGTGGCAGCGGTCAGCACACTGAAGCTTTCTTT; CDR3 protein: CSVGGSGQHTEAFF
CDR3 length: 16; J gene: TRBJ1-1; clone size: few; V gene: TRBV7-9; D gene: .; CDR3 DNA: TGTGCCAGCAGCGGTAGGACAGTTCCGTGGGACACTGAAGCTTTCTTT; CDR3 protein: CASSGRTVPWDTEAFF
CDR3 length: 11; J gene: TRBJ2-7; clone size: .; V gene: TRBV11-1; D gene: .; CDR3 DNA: TGTGCCAGCAGCTTAAATCTCGAGCAGTACTTC; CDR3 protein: CASSLNLEQYF
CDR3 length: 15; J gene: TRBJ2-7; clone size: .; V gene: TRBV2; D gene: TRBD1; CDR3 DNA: TGTGCCAGCAGTGAAGGGACAGGAGTTCCCTACGAGCAGTACTTC; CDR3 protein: CASSEGTGVPYEQYF
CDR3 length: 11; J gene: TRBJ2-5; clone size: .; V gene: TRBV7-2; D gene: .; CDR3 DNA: TGTGCCAGCAGCGAGGGTGAGACCCAGTACTTC; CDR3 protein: CASSEGETQYF
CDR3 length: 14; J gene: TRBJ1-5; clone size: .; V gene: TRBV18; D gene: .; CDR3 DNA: TGTGCCAGCTCACCACTCAGGGAAAATCAGCCCCAGCATTTT; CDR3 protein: CASSPLRENQPQHF
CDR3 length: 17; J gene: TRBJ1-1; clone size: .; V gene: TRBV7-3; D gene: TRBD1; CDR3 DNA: TGTGCCAGCAGCTTAACAGGGAGGACAGGGATTTACACTGAAGCTTTCTTT; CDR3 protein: CASSLTGRTGIYTEAFF
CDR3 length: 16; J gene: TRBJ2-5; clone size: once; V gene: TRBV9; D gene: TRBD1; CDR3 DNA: TGTGCCAGCAGCGTAGTGGCAGGGGGCCAGGGAGAGACCCAGTACTTC; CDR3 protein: CASSVVAGGQGETQYF
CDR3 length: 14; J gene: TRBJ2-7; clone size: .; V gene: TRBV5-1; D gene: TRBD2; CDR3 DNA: TGCGCCAGCAGGATGACCAGCGGGAGCTACGAGCAGTACTTC; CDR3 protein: CASRMTSGSYEQYF
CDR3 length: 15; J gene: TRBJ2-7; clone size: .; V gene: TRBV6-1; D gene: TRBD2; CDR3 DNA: TGTGCCAGCAGCAGTACTAGCGGCCACTTCTACGAGCAGTACTTC; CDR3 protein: CASSSTSGHFYEQYF
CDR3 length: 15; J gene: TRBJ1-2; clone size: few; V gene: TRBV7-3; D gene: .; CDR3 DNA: TGTGCCAGCAGCTTAGTCGGCAGGGGTAGCTATGGCTACACCTTC; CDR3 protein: CASSLVGRGSYGYTF
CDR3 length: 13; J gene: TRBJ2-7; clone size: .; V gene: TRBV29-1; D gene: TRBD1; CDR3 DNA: TGCAGCGGTACAGTGGGACAGGGAGGCGAGCAGTACTTC; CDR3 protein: CSGTVGQGGEQYF
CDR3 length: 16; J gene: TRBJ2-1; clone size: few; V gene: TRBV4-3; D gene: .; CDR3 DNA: TGCGCCAGCAGCCAAGATCCCCAGGGTGCCTACAATGAGCAGTTCTTC; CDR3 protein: CASSQDPQGAYNEQFF
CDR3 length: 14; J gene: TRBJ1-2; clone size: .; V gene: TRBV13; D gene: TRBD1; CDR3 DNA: TGTGCCAGCAGCGAAGGGACAGCGAACTATGGCTACACCTTC; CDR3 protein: CASSEGTANYGYTF
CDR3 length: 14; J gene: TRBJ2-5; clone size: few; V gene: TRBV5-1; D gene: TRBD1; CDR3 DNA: TGCGCCAGCCATCCGGGACAGCTGAAAGAGACCCAGTACTTC; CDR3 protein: CASHPGQLKETQYF
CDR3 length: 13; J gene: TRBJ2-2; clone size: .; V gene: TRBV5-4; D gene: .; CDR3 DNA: TGTGCCAGCAGCTTGGGAGGGACCGGGGAGCTGTTTTTT; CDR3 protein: CASSLGGTGELFF
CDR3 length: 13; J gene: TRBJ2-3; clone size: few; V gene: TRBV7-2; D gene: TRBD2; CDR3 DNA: TGTGCCAGCCGGACTAGCGGGACAGATACGCAGTATTTT; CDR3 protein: CASRTSGTDTQYF
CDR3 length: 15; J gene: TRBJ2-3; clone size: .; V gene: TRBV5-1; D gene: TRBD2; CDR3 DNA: TGCGCCAGCAGACTCAGACTAGCGGGAGACCATACGCAGTATTTT; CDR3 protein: CASRLRLAGDHTQYF
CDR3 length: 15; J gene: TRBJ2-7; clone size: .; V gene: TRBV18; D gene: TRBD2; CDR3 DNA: TGTGCCAGCTCAACGCTAGCGGGAGAGCCCTACGAGCAGTACTTC; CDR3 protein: CASSTLAGEPYEQYF
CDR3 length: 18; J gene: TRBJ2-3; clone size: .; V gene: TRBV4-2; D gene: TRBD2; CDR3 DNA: TGTGCCAGCAGCCAACCAAGGGGACTAGCGGGTATCACAGATACGCAGTATTTT; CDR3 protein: CASSQPRGLAGITDTQYF
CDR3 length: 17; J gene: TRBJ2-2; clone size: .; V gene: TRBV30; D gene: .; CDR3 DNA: TGTGCCTGGAGATGGCGTGGAGGGATCGTTAACACCGGGGAGCTGTTTTTT; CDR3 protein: CAWRWRGGIVNTGELFF
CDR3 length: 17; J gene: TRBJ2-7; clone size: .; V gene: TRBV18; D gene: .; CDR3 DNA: TGTGCCAGCTCATCTCTAAGTTGGGGCCAGAGCTCCTACGAGCAGTACTTC; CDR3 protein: CASSSLSWGQSSYEQYF
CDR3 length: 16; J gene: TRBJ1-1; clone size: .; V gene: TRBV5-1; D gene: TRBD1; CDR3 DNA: TGCGCCAGCAGCTTGGATCCGGACAGGATGAACACTGAAGCTTTCTTT; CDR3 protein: CASSLDPDRMNTEAFF
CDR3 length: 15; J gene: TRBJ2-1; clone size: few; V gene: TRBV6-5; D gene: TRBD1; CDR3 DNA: TGTGCCACCATACGATTGACAGGGGCCTACAATGAGCAGTTCTTC; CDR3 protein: CATIRLTGAYNEQFF